These T cell receptor beta chains were read from a single sample in a study of CD8+CD57+ T cells in acquired aplastic anemia. TCRdb re-called the reads with MiXCR, one entry per CDR3 protein. The repertoire holds 200,000 or so distinct CDR3 sequences, 64% seen once, with around 42% in the top ten. The sample taken for sequencing was sorted CD4+, CD8+, or CD8+CD57+ T cells (not recorded which) from PBMCs. The receptors were gathered from a human donor with severe aplastic anemia or a healthy control (not recorded which). CDR3s include the opening cysteine and the closing phenylalanine or tryptophan. Fields, in order: V gene, J gene, clone size, D gene, CDR3 protein, CDR3 DNA. The D gene is left open where the match is weak. The listing skips clone size in some rows; elsewhere it reads once, few, many or a size class.

TRBV28	TRBJ2-6	.	.	CASSLVQGSGANVLTF	TGTGCCAGCAGTTTAGTTCAGGGGTCTGGGGCCAACGTCCTGACTTTC
TRBV5-1	TRBJ2-1	.	TRBD1	CASSLRTGGNEQFF	TGCGCCAGCAGTCTGAGGACAGGGGGCAATGAGCAGTTCTTC
TRBV7-9	TRBJ1-1	.	TRBD1	CASSLTGAPNTEAFF	TGTGCCAGCAGCTTAACAGGGGCCCCGAACACTGAAGCTTTCTTT
TRBV19	TRBJ2-2	.	TRBD1	CASSGTGSINTGELFF	TGTGCCAGTAGTGGGACAGGGAGCATCAACACCGGGGAGCTGTTTTTT
TRBV2	TRBJ2-7	.	.	CASNGGFSYEQYF	TGTGCCAGCAACGGCGGGTTCTCCTACGAGCAGTACTTC
TRBV7-2	TRBJ1-1	few	.	CASSQDGGGYEQYFGPGTEAFF	.
TRBV29-1	TRBJ1-2	.	TRBD1	CSVDRGRGHYGYTF	TGCAGCGTTGACAGGGGGCGCGGTCACTATGGCTACACCTTC
TRBV9	TRBJ2-1	.	.	CASSASGSGEQFF	TGTGCCAGCAGCGCAAGCGGGTCGGGTGAGCAGTTCTTC
TRBV7-9	TRBJ1-3	many	.	CASSSETGDSGNTIYF	TGTGCCAGCAGCTCCGAGACAGGCGACTCTGGAAACACCATATATTTT
TRBV3-1	TRBJ1-5	many	TRBD1	CASSSQGEGQPQHF	TGTGCCAGCAGCTCACAGGGGGAAGGCCAGCCCCAGCATTTT
TRBV30	TRBJ2-7	many	TRBD1	CAWSAGQGLYEQYF	TGTGCCTGGAGTGCGGGACAGGGGCTCTACGAGCAGTACTTC
TRBV7-6	TRBJ1-1	.	.	CASSPLLNTEAFF	TGTGCCAGCAGCCCGTTGCTGAACACTGAAGCTTTCTTT
TRBV28	TRBJ2-7	.	TRBD2	CASSSPTSTSYEQYF	TGTGCCAGCAGTTCTCCGACTAGCACCTCCTACGAGCAGTACTTC
TRBV19	TRBJ1-1	.	.	CATQTGFETEAFF	TGTGCCACTCAGACGGGGTTCGAGACTGAAGCTTTCTTT
TRBV7-9	TRBJ2-5	.	.	CASSLPHRDQETQYF	TGTGCCAGCAGCTTACCTCACAGGGATCAAGAGACCCAGTACTTC
TRBV7-9	TRBJ2-3	.	TRBD2	CASSPSGSGGTRTQYF	TGTGCCAGCAGCCCTTCGGGTAGCGGGGGGACCCGTACGCAGTATTTT
TRBV29-1	TRBJ1-1	few	.	CSVESPRIGAFF	TGCAGCGTTGAGTCCCCAAGGATAGGAGCTTTCTTT
TRBV7-2	TRBJ2-3	.	TRBD2	CASSFGLAGLSDTQYF	TGTGCCAGCAGCTTCGGACTAGCGGGATTGTCAGATACGCAGTATTTT
TRBV2	TRBJ1-5	.	.	CASSGLESNQPQHF	TGTGCCAGCAGTGGGTTAGAGAGCAATCAGCCCCAGCATTTT
TRBV20-1	TRBJ2-1	.	.	CSAAMTGRGDNEQFF	TGCAGTGCTGCCATGACTGGGCGCGGGGACAATGAGCAGTTCTTC
TRBV15	TRBJ2-5	few	.	CATSTGPSQETQYF	TGTGCCACCAGCACAGGACCGTCGCAAGAGACCCAGTACTTC
TRBV20-1	TRBJ1-6	.	.	CSARSTSSYNSPLHF	TGCAGTGCTAGATCCACGAGCTCCTATAATTCACCCCTCCACTTT
TRBV9	TRBJ1-5	once	TRBD1	CASSSAGGFYEHF	TGTGCCAGCAGCTCTGCAGGGGGCTTCTACGAGCATTTT
TRBV2	TRBJ2-5	.	.	CATARVGETQYF	TGTGCCACAGCAAGGGTCGGGGAGACCCAGTACTTC
TRBV6-1	TRBJ2-7	many	.	CASSGTGIYYEQYF	TGTGCCAGCAGTGGGACCGGGATCTACTACGAGCAGTACTTC
TRBV29-1	TRBJ1-1	.	TRBD1	CSLIGTDEAFF	TGCAGTTTGATCGGGACAGATGAAGCTTTCTTT
TRBV14	TRBJ2-7	many	.	CASSQGTEQYF	TGTGCCAGCAGCCAAGGTACCGAGCAGTACTTC
TRBV29-1	TRBJ2-1	once	.	CSVVWQGPSSYNEQFF	TGCAGCGTTGTATGGCAGGGCCCAAGCTCCTACAATGAGCAGTTCTTC
TRBV10-2	TRBJ2-1	.	.	CASTRTGNEQFF	TGCGCCAGCACTCGGACTGGGAATGAGCAGTTCTTC